The 26 T cell receptor beta chains below all came from one sample that was sequenced in a study of Graves' ophthalmopathy and Graves' hyperthyroidism. Investigators amplified TCR beta CDR3 regions from RNA transcripts. The library came from an HTBI-primed first-round RT-PCR and a second-round multiplex PCR. From the multiplex PCR reads, TCRdb called clonotypes with MiXCR, one entry per CDR3 protein. The sample contains 600,000 to 950,000 distinct CDR3 sequences, around 40% of which appear only once. Sequencing was performed on peripheral blood. The receptors originated from an adult man with Graves' ophthalmopathy.

This clonotype was seen once. The V call is TRBV19, the J call TRBJ1-5, with 9 nucleotides matching TRBD1. The V gene's germline CDR1 is LNHDA and CDR2 SQIVND (reference sequence). Trimming took 8 bases from V and 7 from J; bases not matched to a gene: 9. CDR3 length: 14 amino acids. Here the CDR3 DNA reads TGTGCCAGTCTTCACGGGACAGGGAGACAGCCCCAGCATTTT. Translated: CASLHGTGRQPQHF.

The chain employs TRBV5-1 and TRBJ2-7; 11 nucleotides line up with TRBD1. Trimming at V came to 6 bases and at J to 5 bases, leaving 10 bases not matched to a gene. Looked up from germline, CDR1 is SGHRS and CDR2 is YFSETQ. This CDR3 spans 15 amino acids. CDR3: CASNTPGTGGNEQYF. For the CDR3, the DNA is TGCGCCAGCAACACCCCCGGGACAGGGGGGAACGAGCAGTACTTC.

This clonotype was counted only a few times. V and J are TRBV7-3 and TRBJ2-5, with no clear D. V shed 5 bases and J shed 5 bases, with 18 bases lying between them. This CDR3 contains 15 residues. Looked up from germline, CDR1 is SGHTA and CDR2 is FQGTGA. The CDR3 DNA is TGTGCCAGCAGCCCTTTCCAAGGTGTTAAGGAGACCCAGTACTTC. Its translation is CASSPFQGVKETQYF. The full variable domain, in which reference TRBV7-3 and TRBJ2-5 provide the parts outside the CDR3, is GAGVSQTPSNKVTEKGKYVELRCDPISGHTALYWYRQSLGQGPEFLIYFQGTGAADDSGLPNDRFFAVRPEGSVSTLKIQRTERGDSAVYLCASSPFQGVKETQYFGPGTRLLVL.

Only a few counts were recorded for this clonotype. The rearrangement joins TRBV5-1 to TRBJ2-7; D might be TRBD2 (6 bases). There are 13 residues in the CDR3. Germline V CDR1 and CDR2: SGHRS, YFSETQ. V lost 4 bases to trimming and J lost 2 bases, with 10 bases between them. Written as DNA, the CDR3 is TGCGCCAGCAGCGGGACTCGCCCCTACGAGCAGTACTTC. Residues: CASSGTRPYEQYF.

The rearrangement links TRBV7-9 to TRBJ2-2; possible D gene TRBD1, 5 bases. Deletions cut 1 base from V and 1 base from J, with 10 bases between. Germline loops: CDR1 SEHNR, CDR2 FQNEAQ (reference sequence). CDR3 length equals 16 residues. The CDR3 reads CASSLEAGLNTGELFF. In nucleotides, the CDR3 is TGTGCCAGCAGCTTAGAGGCAGGGCTGAACACCGGGGAGCTGTTTTTT.

Details on this clonotype: Its ends do not fully match the called genes, so a read error is possible. The chain has TRBV7-9 and TRBJ2-2; perhaps TRBD1 as D (6 bases). The CDR3 has 13 amino acids. From germline, CDR1 is SEHNR and CDR2 FQNEAQ (reference sequence). Written as DNA, the CDR3 is TGTGCCAGCAGCCAGGACAGAACCGTGGAGCTGTTTTTT. Translated: CASSQDRTVELFF.

V usage is TRBV9 and J usage is TRBJ2-2; no definite D call. Germline V gives CDR1 SGDLS, CDR2 YYNGEE. The CDR3 has 15 residues. The V end was cut by 0 bases, the J end by 6 bases, with 12 bases between. The CDR3 DNA reads TGTGCCAGCAGCGTAGCGGAAAGGTGGTCCGGGGAGCTGTTTTTT. It codes for CASSVAERWSGELFF.

The chain employs TRBV29-1 and TRBJ1-6; D possibly corresponds to TRBD1 (6 bases). Germline loops: CDR1 SQVTM, CDR2 ANQGSEA. CDR3 length equals 13 residues. With 5 bases removed from V and 10 bases from J, the gap between germline ends came to 15 bases. The CDR3 DNA reads TGCAGCGTTTCGACAGGTCGGGGCTCACCCCTCCACTTT. Protein: CSVSTGRGSPLHF.

This clonotype has a handful of counts. The V and J genes are TRBV5-8 and TRBJ1-6; the D is unclear. The V gene lost 4 bases and the J gene lost 9 bases, with 17 bases spanning the gap. This CDR3 comprises 15 residues. Germline V gene sequence: CDR1 SGHTS, CDR2 YDEGEE. Here the CDR3 DNA reads TGTGCCAGCAGCCCCGGACTCGACGGTCGTTCACCCCTCCACTTT. Residues: CASSPGLDGRSPLHF. The variable domain in full, completed from reference TRBV5-8 and TRBJ1-6, reads EAGVTQSPTHLIKTRGQQATLRCSPISGHTSVYWYQQALGLGLQFLLWYDEGEERNRGNFPPRFSGRQFPNYSSELNVNALELEDSALYLCASSPGLDGRSPLHFGNGTRLTVT.

For this clonotype: Relative to the germline gene, one junction end is altered; a read error may explain this. The chain joins TRBV20-1 to TRBJ2-7, with 7 bases aligning to TRBD1. The CDR3 sequence is 15 residues long. The V gene's germline CDR1 is DFQATT and CDR2 SNEGSKA (reference sequence). CDR3 sequence (DNA): TGCAGTGCTAAGCTCGGCAGGGGGTTTCTCGACGAGCAGTGCTTC. Its protein is CSAKLGRGFLDEQCF.

This clonotype was recorded at least ten times. The CDR3 sequence: CATSLGSGANVLTF. DNA for the CDR3: TGTGCCACCAGCTTGGGCTCTGGGGCCAACGTCCTGACTTTC. This rearrangement joins TRBV15 to TRBJ2-6; no reliable D call. The CDR3 runs to 14 residues. V was pared by 5 bases and J by 0 bases, with 5 bases between. CDR1 is LNHNV and CDR2 is YYDKDF in the germline V gene (reference sequence). Combining the CDR3 with reference TRBV15 and TRBJ2-6 gives the whole variable domain DAMVIQNPRYQVTQFGKPVTLSCSQTLNHNVMYWYQQKSSQAPKLLFHYYDKDFNNEADTPDNFQSRRPNTSFCFLDIRSPGLGDTAMYLCATSLGSGANVLTFGAGSRLTVL.

With regard to this clonotype: Mismatch with germline at one junction end may stem from a read error. The chain has TRBV5-1 and TRBJ2-7; 14 bases map to TRBD2. Germline CDR1 is SGHRS and CDR2 is YFSETQ. CDR3 length: 15 amino acids. CDR3: CASSQGLAGDSEQHF. The DNA of the CDR3 is TGCGCCAGCAGCCAGGGACTAGCGGGAGACTCCGAGCAGCACTTC.

In this sample, this clonotype turned up a few times. The rearrangement links TRBV7-9 to TRBJ2-2, with no clear D. CDR3 length: 13 residues. Trimming cost V 2 bases and J 5 bases, with 6 bases left between them. Germline values: CDR1 SEHNR, CDR2 FQNEAQ (reference sequence). The CDR3 coding sequence is TGTGCCAGCAGCTTAAGCGTTACCGGGGAGCTGTTTTTT. Protein product: CASSLSVTGELFF.

This clonotype was observed once. The chain employs TRBV20-1 and TRBJ1-1; D is ambiguous. V lost 0 bases to trimming and J lost 0 bases, with 11 bases between them. This CDR3 region has 15 residues. In germline, CDR1 is DFQATT, CDR2 SNEGSKA (reference sequence). The CDR3 DNA reads as TGCAGTGCTAGAGATGACACCGGAATGAACACTGAAGCTTTCTTT. Encoded protein: CSARDDTGMNTEAFF.

A few counts support this clonotype. This chain's CDR3 is CASLGGDQPQHF. The CDR3 DNA reads TGTGCCAGTCTAGGGGGAGACCAGCCCCAGCATTTT. The chain recombines TRBV24-1 with TRBJ1-5; the D gene is possibly TRBD1 (6 bases). This CDR3 is built from 12 residues. CDR1 is KGHDR, CDR2 SFDVKD, per germline. V was shortened by 11 bases and J by 7 bases, with 14 bases between the two germline ends.

The table lists this clonotype with a count of one. V is TRBV12-3 or TRBV12-4 and J is TRBJ2-7; 7 positions match TRBD1. V was clipped by 6 bases and J by 6 bases; unmatched bases: 2. The CDR3 extends over 11 amino acids. In DNA form, the CDR3 reads TGTGCCAGCAGAGCAGGGGGCGAGCAGTACTTC. It specifies CASRAGGEQYF.

A remark on this clonotype: The junction departs from the called germline gene at one end, perhaps through a read error. The chain recombines TRBV9 with TRBJ2-2, with 10 bases aligning to TRBD1. CDR3 length: 15 residues. From germline, CDR1 is SGDLS and CDR2 YYNGEE. The CDR3 bases are TGTGCCAGCAGCGAGGGGACAGGGGATCCCGGGGAGCTGTTGTTT. Translating gives CASSEGTGDPGELLF.

The CDR3 region has the DNA TGTGCCAGCAGCTTAGATGCGGGGGGGCTCTACGAGCAGTACTTC. As protein: CASSLDAGGLYEQYF. The chain is built from TRBV7-3 and TRBJ2-7, with 9 bases aligning to TRBD2. The J segment lost 3 bases and the V segment lost 2 bases, leaving 5 bases of the junction unmatched. The CDR3 runs to 15 residues. Germline lookup yields CDR1 SGHTA and CDR2 FQGTGA.

For this clonotype: A much larger clone sits a single nucleotide away, making a read error possible. The chain has TRBV7-3 and TRBJ1-2; D uncertain. The CDR3 is made up of 13 amino acids. Germline CDR1 SGHTA, CDR2 FQGTGA. CDR3 in DNA: TGTGCCAACAGCTTTGGCCCTAACTATGGCTACACCTTC. This translates into CANSFGPNYGYTF.

Note on this clonotype: A clone one base away is much larger, so this may be a read error. The J gene is TRBJ1-2, the V gene TRBV14; 10 positions agree with TRBD1. This CDR3 spans 13 amino acids. CDR1 and CDR2 (germline): SGHDN, FVKESK. The CDR3 spells CASIPTGGYGYAF. The CDR3 nucleotides are TGTGCCAGCATCCCGACAGGGGGCTATGGCTACGCCTTC.

The table lists this clonotype with a count of one. At one end, the junction sequence differs from germline, possibly due to a read error. V gene TRBV12-5 combines with J gene TRBJ2-5; 8 bases are shared with TRBD1. The CDR3 sequence is 13 residues long. Germline V gives CDR1 LGHNT, CDR2 FRNRAP. CDR3 sequence: CASKDRVQETQHF. The CDR3 coding sequence is TGTGCCTCCAAGGACAGGGTCCAAGAGACCCAGCACTTC.

Note on this clonotype: Relative to the germline gene, one junction end is altered; a read error may explain this. The chain uses TRBV10-3 and TRBJ1-5; D not certain. CDR1 and CDR2 from the germline V gene are ENHRY and SYGVKD. The CDR3 consists of 13 residues. CDR3 amino acids: CASSKSPGQPQHF. The CDR3 coding sequence is TGTGCCAGCAGTAAATCACCCGGTCAGCCCCAGCATTTT.

The J gene is TRBJ1-5, the V gene TRBV2, with D perhaps TRBD1 (5 bases). There are 14 residues in the CDR3. The V gene's germline CDR1 is SNHLY and CDR2 FYNNEI. Trimming removed 8 bases from V and 1 base from J, with 12 bases in between. CDR3 in DNA: TGTGCCAGCGGGGACGATCTGAGCAATCAGCCCCAGCATTTT. This sequence encodes CASGDDLSNQPQHF.

This clonotype turned up a few times. The chain links TRBV6-5 to TRBJ1-4; 8 bases fit TRBD1. V gave up 6 bases and J gave up 7 bases; unmatched junction bases: 7. The germline gives CDR1 MNHEY, CDR2 SVGAGI. The CDR3 sequence is 14 residues long. In DNA, the CDR3 is TGTGCCAGCAGCTTACAGGGGGACGGTGAAAAACTGTTTTTT. The encoded protein is CASSLQGDGEKLFF.

The chain carries TRBV10-3 and TRBJ2-6, with D tentatively TRBD2 (6 bases). Germline V lookup: CDR1 ENHRY, CDR2 SYGVKD. The CDR3 consists of 16 residues. The CDR3 loop is CTSSYPRGLGANVLTF. DNA for the CDR3: TGTACCAGCAGTTACCCGCGGGGCCTCGGGGCCAACGTCCTGACTTTC.

This clonotype was observed a few times. This chain connects TRBV6-1 to TRBJ2-2; TRBD1 agrees at 9 bases. CDR3 length equals 18 residues. Germline V gives CDR1 MNHNS, CDR2 SASEGT. The J segment lost 1 base and the V segment lost 6 bases, leaving 12 bases of the junction unmatched. In DNA form, the CDR3 reads TGTGCCAGCAGCTCGACAGGGGGAGGCGCGCTGAACACCGGGGAGCTGTTTTTT. It specifies CASSSTGGGALNTGELFF.